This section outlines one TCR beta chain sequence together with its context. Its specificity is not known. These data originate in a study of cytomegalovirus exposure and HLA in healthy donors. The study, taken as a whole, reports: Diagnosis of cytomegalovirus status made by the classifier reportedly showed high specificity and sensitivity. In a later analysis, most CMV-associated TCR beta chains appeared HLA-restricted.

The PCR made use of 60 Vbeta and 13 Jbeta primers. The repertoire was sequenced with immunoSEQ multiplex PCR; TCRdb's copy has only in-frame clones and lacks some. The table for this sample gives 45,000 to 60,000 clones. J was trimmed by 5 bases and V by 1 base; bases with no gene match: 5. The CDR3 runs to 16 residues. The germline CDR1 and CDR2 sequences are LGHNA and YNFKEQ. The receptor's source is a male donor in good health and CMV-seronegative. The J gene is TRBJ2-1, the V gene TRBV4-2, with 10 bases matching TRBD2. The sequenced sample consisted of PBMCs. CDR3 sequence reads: CASSQGWTSGDNEQFF. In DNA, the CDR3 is TGTGCCAGCAGCCAAGGTTGGACTAGCGGAGACAATGAGCAGTTCTTC.